This T cell receptor beta chain was profiled in a study of identical twins. One entry per CDR3 protein results from TCRdb running MiXCR on the 5' RACE reads. Among approximately 630,000 distinct CDR3 sequences listed, 7.1% were seen once. CDR3 length: 15 amino acids. V was shortened by 1 base and J by 4 bases, with 13 bases between the two germline ends. Germline lookup yields CDR1 LGHNA and CDR2 YNFKEQ. This clonotype was seen ten or more times. This sample also belongs to another study, concerning yellow fever vaccine responses in identical twins.

The chain links TRBV4-2 to TRBJ1-1, with a weak D call TRBD1 (5 bases). Source material: PBMCs. The origin of this receptor is a woman younger than 30 in good health. The CDR3 is CASSQGVGELTEAFF. The CDR3, as DNA: TGTGCCAGCAGCCAAGGGGTAGGGGAGCTCACTGAAGCTTTCTTT.